This TCR beta chain was captured by sequencing in a study of T cells expressing NK-cell markers. TCRdb re-called the 5' RACE reads and shows each CDR3 protein once, DNA omitted. The sample yields about 370,000 distinct CDR3 sequences, of which the top ten take up roughly 10%. The germline gives CDR1 MNHEY, CDR2 SVGAGI. The CDR3 runs 15 residues. Study observations and caveats: The study found these clonotypes also leading the CD3+CD56-NKG2C+ fraction in a few donors.

Notes on this clonotype: The antigen is unknown.

The sequenced sample consisted of blood T cells: a sorted CD56 or NKG2C T cell subset, CD4+ or CD8+ T cells, or bulk PBMC T cells (not recorded which). This sequence joins TRBV6-5 and TRBJ2-5; the TRBD1 assignment by TCRdb is unverifiable without DNA. The source of this sequence is a woman between 50 and 59 years old in good health. This chain's CDR3 is CASRLRQTPQETQYF.